This T cell receptor beta chain stems from a study of blood T cell repertoires in COVID-19. This CDR3 is built from 16 residues. Germline CDR1 is MNHEY and CDR2 is SVGAGI. The ends were cut back, 2 bases at V and 12 bases at J, with 20 bases in the middle. The protocol was immunoSEQ multiplex PCR, while the TCRdb copy is restricted to in-frame clones and leaves out a portion. Among roughly 430,000 clones, approximately 91% were seen once, and the ten largest hold roughly 2%. The clonotype was recovered from a woman aged 40 to 49 with acute COVID-19. The rearrangement uses TRBV6-5 and TRBJ1-6, with a weak D call TRBD1 (6 bases). The sequenced sample consisted of PBMCs or T cells enriched from blood (not recorded which). The CDR3 here is CASSYTSGGQALPLHF. The CDR3 nucleotides read TGTGCCAGCAGTTACACCTCCGGGGGGCAGGCCCTACCCCTCCACTTT.